What follows describes a single T cell receptor (beta chain). This entry is derived from a study of blood T cell repertoires in COVID-19. This table comes from immunoSEQ multiplex PCR, and its TCRdb copy is limited to in-frame clones, with some not included. This sample has 190,000 or so clones, with 94% found just once. The CDR3 loop spans 16 amino acids. Trimming shortened V by 2 bases and J by 1 base, and 13 bases separated the two germline ends. Germline CDR1 and CDR2: SGDLS and YYNGEE. The origin of this receptor is a young man with COVID-19, enrolled during active disease. The J gene is TRBJ1-3, the V gene TRBV9, with D maybe TRBD1 (5 bases). Sequenced: peripheral blood. The CDR3 region is CASSVHRSGSGNTIYF. As DNA, the CDR3 is TGTGCCAGCAGCGTCCACAGGAGTGGGTCTGGAAACACCATATATTTT. Full variable domain (remainder filled in from reference TRBV9 and TRBJ1-3): DSGVTQTPKHLITATGQRVTLRCSPRSGDLSVYWYQQSLDQGLQFLIQYYNGEERAKGNILERFSAQQFPDLHSELNLSSLELGDSALYFCASSVHRSGSGNTIYFGEGSWLTVV.